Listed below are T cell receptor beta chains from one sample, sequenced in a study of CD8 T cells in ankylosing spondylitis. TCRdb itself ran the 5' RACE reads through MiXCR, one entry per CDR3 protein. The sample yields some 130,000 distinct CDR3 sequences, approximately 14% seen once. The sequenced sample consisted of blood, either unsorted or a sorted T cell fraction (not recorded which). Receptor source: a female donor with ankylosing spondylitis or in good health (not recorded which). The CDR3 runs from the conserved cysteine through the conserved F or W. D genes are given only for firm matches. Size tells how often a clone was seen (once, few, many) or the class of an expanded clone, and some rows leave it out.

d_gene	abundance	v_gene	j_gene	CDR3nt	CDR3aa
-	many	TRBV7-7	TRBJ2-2	TGTGCTAGCAGCTTAGTAGGCTCCGGGGAGCTGTTTTTT	CASSLVGSGELFF
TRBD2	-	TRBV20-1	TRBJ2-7	TGCAGTGCAAGCCCCCGGGGACTAGGCTACGAGCAGTACTTC	CSASPRGLGYEQYF
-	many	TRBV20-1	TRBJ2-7	TGCAGTGCTAGACTGCGGGGATCCTCCTACGAGCAGTACTTC	CSARLRGSSYEQYF
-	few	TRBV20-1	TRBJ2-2	TGCAGTGCTAGAGCTACCGAGGTCAACACCGGGGAGCTGTTTTTT	CSARATEVNTGELFF
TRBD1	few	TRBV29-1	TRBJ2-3	TGCAGCGCCCGACCAGGTACAGGGGGCGGCACAGATACGCAGTATTTT	CSARPGTGGGTDTQYF
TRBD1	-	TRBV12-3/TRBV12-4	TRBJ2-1	TGTGCCAGCAGTCCGGACAGGGGGCTGAGTTCCAATGAGCAGTTCTTC	CASSPDRGLSSNEQFF
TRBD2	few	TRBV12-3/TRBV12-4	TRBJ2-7	TGTGCCAGCAGTTTAGGATCTAGCGGGAGTTCCTACGAGCAGTACTTC	CASSLGSSGSSYEQYF
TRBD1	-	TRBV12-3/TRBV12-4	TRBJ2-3	TGTGCCAGCAGCCCCGGGACAGGGTTTGCAGATACGCAGTATTTT	CASSPGTGFADTQYF
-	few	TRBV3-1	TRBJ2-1	TGTGCCAGCAGCGGAGGGGGAAGGATCAATGAGCAGTTCTTC	CASSGGGRINEQFF
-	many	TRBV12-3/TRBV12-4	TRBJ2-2	TGTGCCAGCAGCACCCGGGAACTCCCCGGGGAGCTGTTTTTT	CASSTRELPGELFF
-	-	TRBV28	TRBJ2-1	TGTGCCAGCAGTTTCGCCCGGGGTCCGGGACTTAGAGATGAGCAGTTCTTC	CASSFARGPGLRDEQFF
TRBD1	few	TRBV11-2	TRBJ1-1	TGTGCCAGCAGCCCCCGGACAGGACCCACTGAAGCTTTCTTT	CASSPRTGPTEAFF
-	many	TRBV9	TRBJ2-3	TGTGCCAGCAGCGGGGCTAGCACAGATACGCAGTATTTT	CASSGASTDTQYF
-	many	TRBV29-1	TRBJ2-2	TGCAGCGTTGGGCTAGTCGGTACCGGGGAGCTGTTTTTT	CSVGLVGTGELFF
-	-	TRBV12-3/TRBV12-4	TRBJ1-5	TGTGCCAGCAGTTTAGATGGTAGGGGGAATCAGCCCCAGCATTTT	CASSLDGRGNQPQHF
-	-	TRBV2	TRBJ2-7	TGTGCCAGCAGTGACGGCGGGACACACGAGCAGTACTTC	CASSDGGTHEQYF
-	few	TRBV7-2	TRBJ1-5	TGTGCCAGCAGCTCGCGCCGGGGGGTAGAGCCCCAGCATTTT	CASSSRRGVEPQHF
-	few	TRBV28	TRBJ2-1	TGTGCCAGCAGTGCCGGGACAATCTACAATGAGCAGTTCTTC	CASSAGTIYNEQFF
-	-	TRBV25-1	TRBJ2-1	TGTGCCAGCAGTGAATATGGGGCGGTCTCCTACAATGAGCAGTTCTTC	CASSEYGAVSYNEQFF
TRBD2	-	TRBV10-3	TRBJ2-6	TGTGCCATCAGTGACGGAGGGAGGGGAGCATCTGGGGCCAACGTCCTGACTTTC	CAISDGGRGASGANVLTF
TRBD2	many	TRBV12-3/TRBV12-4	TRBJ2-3	TGTGCCAGCAGTGTCCTAGCGGGAGTGGGAGATACGCAGTATTTT	CASSVLAGVGDTQYF
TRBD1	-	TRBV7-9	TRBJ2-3	TGTGCCAGCAGCTTAGAAGGGGGCGTTGCAGATACGCAGTATTTT	CASSLEGGVADTQYF
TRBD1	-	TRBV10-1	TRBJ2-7	TGCGCCAGCAGTGCTCTCTCGACAGGGGAGCAGTACTTC	CASSALSTGEQYF
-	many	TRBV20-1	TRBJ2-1	TGCAGTGCTCGGGACTTCAATGAGCAGTTCTTC	CSARDFNEQFF
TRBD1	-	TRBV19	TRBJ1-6	TGTGCCAGTACCCAGCTGGACAGGGATGATTCACCCCTCCACTTT	CASTQLDRDDSPLHF
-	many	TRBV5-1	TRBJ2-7	TGCGCCAGCAGCTTGGGGCAGTACGAGCAGTACTTC	CASSLGQYEQYF
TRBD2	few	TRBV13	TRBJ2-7	TGTGCCAGCAGCTCCGCCGGGACTAGCGGGGACTACTCCTACGAGCAGTACTTC	CASSSAGTSGDYSYEQYF
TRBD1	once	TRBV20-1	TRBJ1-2	TGCAGTGCTAGAGATCTCGGGACAGGGAGCAGCTACACCTTC	CSARDLGTGSSYTF
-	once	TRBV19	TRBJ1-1	TGTGCCAGCGACAACGGGCCGAACACTGAAGCTTTCTTT	CASDNGPNTEAFF
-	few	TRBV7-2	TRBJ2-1	TGTGCCAGCAGCTCCCTTAGGGGTGAGCAGTTCTTC	CASSSLRGEQFF
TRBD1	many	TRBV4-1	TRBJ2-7	TGCGCCAGCAGCCAACCGGGACAGGGGAGGATCGACGAGCAGTACTTC	CASSQPGQGRIDEQYF
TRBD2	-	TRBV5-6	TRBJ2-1	TGTGCCAGCAGCTTGCTAGCGGCAAATGAGCAGTTCTTC	CASSLLAANEQFF
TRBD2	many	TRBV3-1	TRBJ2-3	TGTGCCAGCAGCCAAAACGGGAGGGGGTATACGCAGTATTTT	CASSQNGRGYTQYF
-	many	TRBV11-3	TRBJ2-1	TGTGCCAGCAGCTTGTTGGGTCGGCTTCTTGGGAATGAGCAGTTCTTC	CASSLLGRLLGNEQFF
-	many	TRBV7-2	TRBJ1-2	TGTGCCAGCAGCTTAGATGGGTTAGGATATGGCTACACCTTC	CASSLDGLGYGYTF
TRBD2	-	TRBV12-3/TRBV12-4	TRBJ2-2	TGTGCCAGCACCCTAGCGGGGTCTAGGACCGGGGAGCTGTTTTTT	CASTLAGSRTGELFF
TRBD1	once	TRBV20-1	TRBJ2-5	TGCTGTGGTCAATCCGGGACAGATATACAAGAGACCCAGTACTTC	CCGQSGTDIQETQYF
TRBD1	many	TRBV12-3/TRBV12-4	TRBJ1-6	TGTGCCAGCAGTTTGGGGACAGGGTTCTCCCCCCTCCACTTT	CASSLGTGFSPLHF
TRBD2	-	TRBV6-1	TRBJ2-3	TGTGCCAGCACCCCACTGACTAGCGGGAGCACAGATACGCAGTATTTT	CASTPLTSGSTDTQYF
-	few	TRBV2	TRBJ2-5	TGTGCCAGCAGTGAGCGGCAGGGTTTTGTGAGAGAGACCCAGTACTTC	CASSERQGFVRETQYF
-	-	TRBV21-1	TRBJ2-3	TGTGCCAGCAGCAAAGGACAGGGGATGGATGCGCAGTATTTT	CASSKGQGMDAQYF
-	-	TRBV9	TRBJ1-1	TGTGCCAGCAGCCCCCCGCAATGGAACGCTGAAGCTTTCTTT	CASSPPQWNAEAFF
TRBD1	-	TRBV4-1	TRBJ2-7	TGCGCCAGCAGCCGTACAGGGGTCCTTAGCGATTACGAGCAGTACTTC	CASSRTGVLSDYEQYF
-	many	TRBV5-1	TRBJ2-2	TGCGCCAGCAGCCTTCTTGCAGCAGCGAACACCGGGGAGCTGTTTTTT	CASSLLAAANTGELFF
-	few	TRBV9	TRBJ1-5	TGTGCCAGCAGCCTGGGGGCAGCAGGCAGCAATCAGCCCCAGCATTTT	CASSLGAAGSNQPQHF